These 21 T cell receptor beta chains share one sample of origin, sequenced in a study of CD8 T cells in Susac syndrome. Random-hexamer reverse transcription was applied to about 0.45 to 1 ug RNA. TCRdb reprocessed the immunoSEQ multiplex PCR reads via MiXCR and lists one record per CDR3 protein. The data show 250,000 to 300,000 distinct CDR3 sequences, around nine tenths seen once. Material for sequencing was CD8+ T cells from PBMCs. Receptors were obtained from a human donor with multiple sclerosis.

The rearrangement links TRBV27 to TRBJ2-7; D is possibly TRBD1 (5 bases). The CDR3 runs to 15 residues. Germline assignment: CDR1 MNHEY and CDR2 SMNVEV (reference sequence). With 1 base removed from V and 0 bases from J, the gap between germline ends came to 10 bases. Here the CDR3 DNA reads TGTGCCAGCAGTTTATACAGGTCGAGCTCCTACGAGCAGTACTTC. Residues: CASSLYRSSSYEQYF.

Here the CDR3 DNA reads TGTGCCAGCAGCTTTGCCGGGACAAAATTCTATGGCTACACCTTC. It codes for CASSFAGTKFYGYTF. The chain joins TRBV7-9 to TRBJ1-2; D may be TRBD1 (6 bases). Germline CDR1 SEHNR, CDR2 FQNEAQ (reference sequence). This CDR3 contains 15 residues. The ends were cut back, 3 bases at V and 4 bases at J, with 15 bases in the middle.

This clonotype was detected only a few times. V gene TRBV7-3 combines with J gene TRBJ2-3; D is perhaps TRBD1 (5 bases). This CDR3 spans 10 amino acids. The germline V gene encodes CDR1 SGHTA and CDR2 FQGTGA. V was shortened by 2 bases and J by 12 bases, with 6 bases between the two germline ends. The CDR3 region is CASSLDRQYF. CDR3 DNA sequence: TGTGCCAGCAGCTTAGACAGACAGTATTTT.

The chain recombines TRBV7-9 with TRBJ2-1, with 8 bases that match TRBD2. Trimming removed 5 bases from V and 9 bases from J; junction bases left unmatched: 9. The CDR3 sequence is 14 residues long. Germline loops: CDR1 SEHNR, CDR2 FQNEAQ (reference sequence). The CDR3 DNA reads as TGTGCCAGCAGCCCCTACGGGGGGGTGGCTGAGCAGTTCTTC. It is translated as CASSPYGGVAEQFF. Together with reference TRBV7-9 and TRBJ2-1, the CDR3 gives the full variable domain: DTGVSQNPRHKITKRGQNVTFRCDPISEHNRLYWYRQTLGQGPEFLTYFQNEAQLEKSRLLSDRFSAERPKGSFSTLEIQRTEQGDSAMYLCASSPYGGVAEQFFGPGTRLTVL.

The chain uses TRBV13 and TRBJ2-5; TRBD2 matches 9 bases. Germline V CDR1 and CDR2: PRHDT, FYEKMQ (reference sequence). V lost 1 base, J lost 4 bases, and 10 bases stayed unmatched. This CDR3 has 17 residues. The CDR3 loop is CASSLVRLAGNRETQYF. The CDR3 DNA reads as TGTGCCAGCAGCTTAGTAAGGCTAGCGGGGAATCGAGAGACCCAGTACTTC. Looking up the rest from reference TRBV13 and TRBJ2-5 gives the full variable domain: AAGVIQSPRHLIKEKRETATLKCYPIPRHDTVYWYQQGPGQDPQFLISFYEKMQSDKGSIPDRFSAQQFSDYHSELNMSSLELGDSALYFCASSLVRLAGNRETQYFGPGTRLLVL.

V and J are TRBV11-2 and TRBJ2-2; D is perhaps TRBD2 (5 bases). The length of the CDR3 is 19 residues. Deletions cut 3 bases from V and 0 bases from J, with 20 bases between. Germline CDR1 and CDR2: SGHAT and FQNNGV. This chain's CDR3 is CASSFVTRAKGANTGELFF. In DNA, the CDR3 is TGTGCCAGCAGCTTCGTTACTCGGGCGAAGGGAGCGAACACCGGGGAGCTGTTTTTT.

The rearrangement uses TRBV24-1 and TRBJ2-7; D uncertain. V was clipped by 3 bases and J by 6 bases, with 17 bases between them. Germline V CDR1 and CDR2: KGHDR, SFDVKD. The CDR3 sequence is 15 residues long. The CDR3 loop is CATSDPRVLNGEQYF. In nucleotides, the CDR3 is TGTGCCACCAGTGATCCGCGTGTGTTAAACGGCGAGCAGTACTTC.

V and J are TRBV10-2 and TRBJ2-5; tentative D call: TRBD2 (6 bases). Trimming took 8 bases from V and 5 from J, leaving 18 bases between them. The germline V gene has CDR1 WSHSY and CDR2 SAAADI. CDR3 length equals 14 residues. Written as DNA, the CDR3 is TGCGCCAGCGGGGGGATATCGGGTTGGGAGACCCAGTACTTC. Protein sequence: CASGGISGWETQYF.

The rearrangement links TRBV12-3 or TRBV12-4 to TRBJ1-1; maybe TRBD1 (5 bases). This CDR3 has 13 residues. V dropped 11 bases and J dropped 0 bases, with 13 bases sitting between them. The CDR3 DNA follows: TGTGCCGGGGGTGACAACGTGAACACTGAAGCTTTCTTT. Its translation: CAGGDNVNTEAFF.

CDR3 in amino acids: CASSEWGLAENNNEQFF. CDR3 sequence (DNA): TGTGCCAGCAGTGAATGGGGACTAGCGGAAAACAACAATGAGCAGTTCTTC. The rearrangement links TRBV2 to TRBJ2-1; TRBD2 matches 11 bases. The CDR3 runs to 17 residues. J was trimmed by 5 bases and V by 2 bases; bases with no gene match: 8. In germline, CDR1 is SNHLY, CDR2 FYNNEI.

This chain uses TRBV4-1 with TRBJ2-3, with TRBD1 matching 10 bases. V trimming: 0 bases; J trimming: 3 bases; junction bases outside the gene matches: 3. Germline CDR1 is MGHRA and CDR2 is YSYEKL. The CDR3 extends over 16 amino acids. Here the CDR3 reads CASSQDRTGGTDTQYF. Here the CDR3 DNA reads TGCGCCAGCAGCCAAGACAGGACAGGGGGAACAGATACGCAGTATTTT.

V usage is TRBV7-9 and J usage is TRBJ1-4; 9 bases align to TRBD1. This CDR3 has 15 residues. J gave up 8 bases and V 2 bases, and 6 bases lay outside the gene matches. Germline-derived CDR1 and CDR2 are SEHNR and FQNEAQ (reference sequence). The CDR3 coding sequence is TGTGCCAGCAGCTTACGACAGGGGGAGGAAGAAAAACTGTTTTTT. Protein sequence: CASSLRQGEEEKLFF. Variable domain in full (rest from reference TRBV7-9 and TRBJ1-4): DTGVSQNPRHKITKRGQNVTFRCDPISEHNRLYWYRQTLGQGPEFLTYFQNEAQLEKSRLLSDRFSAERPKGSFSTLEIQRTEQGDSAMYLCASSLRQGEEEKLFFGSGTQLSVL.

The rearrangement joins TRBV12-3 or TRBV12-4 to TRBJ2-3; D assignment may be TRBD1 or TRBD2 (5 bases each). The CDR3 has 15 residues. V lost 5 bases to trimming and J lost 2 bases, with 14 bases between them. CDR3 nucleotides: TGTGCCAGCAGTCCCGGTGGGGGTTCCACAGATACGCAGTATTTT. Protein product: CASSPGGGSTDTQYF.

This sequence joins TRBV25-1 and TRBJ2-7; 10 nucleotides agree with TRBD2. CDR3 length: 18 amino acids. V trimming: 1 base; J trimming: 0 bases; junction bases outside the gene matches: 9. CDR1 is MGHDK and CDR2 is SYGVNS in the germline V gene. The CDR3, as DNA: TGTGCCAGCAGTGAATCTGGGCTAGCGGGAGAAAGCTCCTACGAGCAGTACTTC. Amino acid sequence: CASSESGLAGESSYEQYF.

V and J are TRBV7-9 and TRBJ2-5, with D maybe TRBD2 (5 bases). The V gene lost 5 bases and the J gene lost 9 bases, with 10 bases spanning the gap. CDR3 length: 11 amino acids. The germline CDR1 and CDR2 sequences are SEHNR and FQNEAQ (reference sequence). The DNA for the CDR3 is TGTGCCAGCAGCCTTAGCGAGCCCCAGTACTTC. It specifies CASSLSEPQYF.

CDR3 residues: CASSPGGVQGYTF. The CDR3 nucleotides are TGTGCCAGCAGCCCAGGTGGCGTCCAGGGCTACACCTTC. The chain combines TRBV9 with TRBJ1-2; the D is unclear. V gave up 4 bases and J gave up 8 bases, with 15 bases separating them. The CDR3 has 13 amino acids. Germline CDR1 and CDR2: SGDLS and YYNGEE.

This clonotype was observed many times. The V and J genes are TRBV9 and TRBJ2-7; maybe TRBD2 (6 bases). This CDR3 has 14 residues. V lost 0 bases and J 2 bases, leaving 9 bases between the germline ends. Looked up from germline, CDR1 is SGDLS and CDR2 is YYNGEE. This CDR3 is CASSVGGGTYEQYF. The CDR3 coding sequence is TGTGCCAGCAGCGTAGGAGGCGGGACCTACGAGCAGTACTTC.

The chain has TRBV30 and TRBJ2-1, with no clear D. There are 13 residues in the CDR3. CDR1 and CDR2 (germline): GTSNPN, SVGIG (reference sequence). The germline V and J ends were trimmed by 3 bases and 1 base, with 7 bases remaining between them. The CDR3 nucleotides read TGTGCCTGGAGGAAGGATTCCTACAATGAGCAGTTCTTC. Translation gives CAWRKDSYNEQFF.

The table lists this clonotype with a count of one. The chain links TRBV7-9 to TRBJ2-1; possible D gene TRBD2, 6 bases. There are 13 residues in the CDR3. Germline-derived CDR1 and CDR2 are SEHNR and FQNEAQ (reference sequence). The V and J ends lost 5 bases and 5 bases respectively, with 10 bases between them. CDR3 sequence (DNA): TGTGCCAGCAGCGCGGGACTCAACAATGAGCAGTTCTTC. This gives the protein CASSAGLNNEQFF. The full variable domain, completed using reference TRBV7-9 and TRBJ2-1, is DTGVSQNPRHKITKRGQNVTFRCDPISEHNRLYWYRQTLGQGPEFLTYFQNEAQLEKSRLLSDRFSAERPKGSFSTLEIQRTEQGDSAMYLCASSAGLNNEQFFGPGTRLTVL.

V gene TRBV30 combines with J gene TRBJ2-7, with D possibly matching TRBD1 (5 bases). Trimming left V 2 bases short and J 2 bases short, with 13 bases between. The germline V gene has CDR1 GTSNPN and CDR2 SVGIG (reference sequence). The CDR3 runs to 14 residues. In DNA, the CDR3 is TGTGCCTGGAGTATGGGGCAGCGAACCTACGAGCAGTACTTC. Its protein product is CAWSMGQRTYEQYF.

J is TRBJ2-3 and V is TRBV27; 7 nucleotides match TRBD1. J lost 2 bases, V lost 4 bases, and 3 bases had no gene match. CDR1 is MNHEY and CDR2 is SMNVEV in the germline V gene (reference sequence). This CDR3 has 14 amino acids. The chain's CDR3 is CASSSTGFTDTQYF. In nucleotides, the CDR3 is TGTGCCAGCAGTTCGACAGGGTTCACAGATACGCAGTATTTT.